A selection of T cell receptor beta chains follows, all from one sample in a study of T cells in localized non-small cell lung cancer. Some clones are missing from TCRdb's copy, which holds only in-frame ones; the method was immunoSEQ multiplex PCR. The sample includes about 33,000 clones, 90% of them seen just once. The sample here was peripheral blood, taken before any cancer treatment. These receptors were obtained from a man aged 40-75 years with stage I lung adenocarcinoma. Both conserved end residues are part of each CDR3. The D gene is left open where the match is weak. Size is stated for part of the rows, as once, few or many counts, or as a class when the clone is expanded.

CASSQSKQTEAFF	TGTGCCAGCAGCCAATCTAAGCAAACTGAAGCTTTCTTT	TRBV14	TRBJ1-1	once	.
CASRETGSSYEQYF	TGTGCCAGTAGGGAAACAGGGAGCTCCTACGAGCAGTACTTC	TRBV19	TRBJ2-7	.	.
CASSLAGENEQFF	TGTGCCAGCAGCCTGGCGGGGGAGAATGAGCAGTTCTTC	TRBV5-5	TRBJ2-1	once	TRBD2
CASSAQGYNEQFF	TGTGCCAGCAGCGCTCAAGGGTACAATGAGCAGTTCTTC	TRBV11-3	TRBJ2-1	.	.
CASSSWTAVNTEAFF	TGTGCCAGCAGCTCATGGACAGCGGTGAACACTGAAGCTTTCTTT	TRBV5-8	TRBJ1-1	few	.
CASKRREGNQPQHF	TGTGCCAGCAAGAGGCGGGAGGGCAATCAGCCCCAGCATTTT	TRBV2	TRBJ1-5	few	.
CAWRFRDRGYEQYF	TGTGCCTGGAGATTCCGGGACAGGGGCTACGAGCAGTACTTC	TRBV30	TRBJ2-7	.	TRBD1
CASTPQSSVRVLGANVLTF	TGTGCCAGTACTCCTCAGTCGTCCGTACGGGTGCTCGGGGCCAACGTCCTGACTTTC	TRBV19	TRBJ2-6	.	.
CASSYNGEKLFF	TGTGCCAGCAGTTACAACGGGGAAAAACTGTTTTTT	TRBV6-5	TRBJ1-4	once	.
CASSEAIRGAYSGELFF	TGTGCCAGCAGTGAAGCTATAAGGGGTGCGTACTCCGGGGAGCTGTTTTTT	TRBV6-1	TRBJ2-2	.	.
CASSPGPAAFSYEQYF	TGTGCCAGCTCACCGGGGCCGGCGGCCTTTAGCTACGAGCAGTACTTC	TRBV18	TRBJ2-7	.	.
CASSVVGTVSNNSPLHF	TGTGCCAGCAGCGTAGTAGGGACAGTTTCTAATAATTCACCCCTCCACTTT	TRBV9	TRBJ1-6	.	TRBD1
CASSPRGLETTDTQYF	TGTGCCAGCAGTCCTAGGGGACTGGAAACAACAGATACGCAGTATTTT	TRBV27	TRBJ2-3	.	.
CASSLRGSTDTQYF	TGTGCCAGCAGCTTGAGGGGCAGCACAGATACGCAGTATTTT	TRBV7-6	TRBJ2-3	.	.
CSASEDYTQYF	TGCAGTGCTAGCGAGGATTATACGCAGTATTTT	TRBV20-1	TRBJ2-3	once	.
CASSKGGAGYGYTF	TGTGCCAGCAGCAAAGGGGGGGCCGGCTATGGCTACACCTTC	TRBV21-1	TRBJ1-2	.	.
CSVEGQGVGYTF	TGCAGCGTTGAGGGACAGGGGGTCGGCTACACCTTC	TRBV29-1	TRBJ1-2	.	TRBD1
CASSHVAGYEQYF	TGCGCCAGCAGCCACGTCGCGGGATACGAGCAGTACTTC	TRBV4-1	TRBJ2-7	.	.
CASERESRKSPLHF	TGTGCCAGCGAGAGGGAATCTAGGAAGTCACCCCTCCACTTT	TRBV6-6	TRBJ1-6	.	.
CASATGTGGYEQYF	TGTGCCAGCGCGACCGGGACAGGGGGCTACGAGCAGTACTTC	TRBV11-2	TRBJ2-7	.	TRBD1
CASSGLAGGRGTDTQYF	TGTGCCAGTAGTGGACTAGCGGGGGGCCGGGGCACAGATACGCAGTATTTT	TRBV19	TRBJ2-3	.	TRBD2
CASSGSGNYGYTF	TGTGCCAGCAGTGGTTCTGGGAACTATGGCTACACCTTC	TRBV6-1	TRBJ1-2	.	.
CASSLDNSLNYGYTF	TGTGCCAGCAGCTTAGATAACAGTCTAAACTATGGCTACACCTTC	TRBV7-9	TRBJ1-2	.	.
CASSFYGGELFF	TGTGCCAGCAGTTTCTACGGCGGGGAGCTGTTTTTT	TRBV28	TRBJ2-2	.	.
CASSQEGQARNQPQHF	TGTGCCAGCAGCCAAGAAGGGCAGGCCCGCAATCAGCCCCAGCATTTT	TRBV4-2	TRBJ1-5	.	.
CASSTGLIITEAFF	TGTGCCAGCAGCACAGGGTTGATAATCACTGAAGCTTTCTTT	TRBV7-9	TRBJ1-1	.	.
CASSLGFGDYGYTF	TGTGCCAGCAGTTTGGGTTTTGGAGACTATGGCTACACCTTC	TRBV6-5	TRBJ1-2	.	.
CASSIRQGTEAFF	TGCGCCAGCAGCATACGACAGGGAACTGAAGCTTTCTTT	TRBV5-1	TRBJ1-1	.	TRBD1
CASSPRGAGATGELFF	TGTGCCAGCAGTCCCAGGGGAGCAGGGGCCACCGGGGAGCTGTTTTTT	TRBV25-1	TRBJ2-2	.	.
CASSLPGEDQPQHF	TGTGCCAGCAGCTTGCCAGGGGAAGATCAGCCCCAGCATTTT	TRBV5-6	TRBJ1-5	.	.
CASSTGPKETQYF	TGTGCCAGTAGTACGGGACCAAAAGAGACCCAGTACTTC	TRBV19	TRBJ2-5	once	.
CASSQGGRAFF	TGTGCCAGCAGCCAGGGAGGTAGAGCTTTCTTT	TRBV11-2	TRBJ1-1	few	.
CASSGHQGYTF	TGTGCCAGCTCGGGACACCAGGGCTACACCTTC	TRBV6-5	TRBJ1-2	.	.
CASSVTGAKNTEAFF	TGTGCCAGCAGCGTAACAGGGGCAAAGAACACTGAAGCTTTCTTT	TRBV9	TRBJ1-1	.	TRBD1
CATTRESGANVLTF	TGCGCCACCACCAGGGAATCCGGGGCCAACGTCCTGACTTTC	TRBV5-1	TRBJ2-6	.	.
CASSPRGSKYNQPQHF	TGTGCCAGCAGCCCCCGGGGCAGCAAATATAATCAGCCCCAGCATTTT	TRBV5-8	TRBJ1-5	once	.
CASSGDTEAFF	TGTGCCAGCAGCGGGGACACTGAAGCTTTCTTT	TRBV5-6	TRBJ1-1	.	.
CATSHPPGQSNEQFF	TGTGCCACCAGTCACCCTCCGGGACAGTCGAATGAGCAGTTCTTC	TRBV15	TRBJ2-1	.	TRBD1
CASSALTGDTEAFF	TGTGCCAGCAGCGCACTGACAGGGGACACTGAAGCTTTCTTT	TRBV9	TRBJ1-1	.	TRBD1
CASSGTANEKLFF	TGTGCCAGCAGCGGGACGGCGAATGAAAAACTGTTTTTT	TRBV7-6	TRBJ1-4	.	.
CASSLFSTGELFF	TGTGCCAGCAGCTTATTTAGTACCGGGGAGCTGTTTTTT	TRBV7-2	TRBJ2-2	.	.